The 29 T cell receptor beta chains listed next were all sequenced from one sample in a study of blood T cells in healthy people across ages. Through a sample-barcoded 5' primer and a J-beta primer mix, a second PCR was run for 7 to 11 cycles. TCRdb reanalysed the 5' RACE reads using MiXCR and keeps one entry per CDR3 protein. The sample shows over 1,500,000 distinct CDR3 sequences, about two fifths of them seen only once. What was sequenced was blood. These receptors originate from a human donor in good health.

The chain is built from TRBV12-3 or TRBV12-4 and TRBJ2-3; D is perhaps TRBD2 (5 bases). Trimming shortened V by 5 bases and J by 0 bases, and 12 bases separated the two germline ends. The CDR3 covers 15 residues. CDR3 sequence reads: CASSGRGTSTDTQYF. The DNA for the CDR3 is TGTGCCAGCAGTGGACGGGGTACTAGCACAGATACGCAGTATTTT.

This chain connects TRBV4-3 to TRBJ2-5; 16 bases line up with TRBD2. The CDR3 extends over 16 amino acids. Germline lookup yields CDR1 LGHNA and CDR2 YSLEER. J lost 4 bases, V lost 5 bases, and 4 bases had no gene match. Here the CDR3 reads CASSCGTSGGGETQYF. CDR3 in DNA: TGCGCCAGCAGCTGCGGGACTAGCGGGGGGGGAGAGACCCAGTACTTC.

Note on this clonotype: A read error may account for a junction end that differs from germline. The chain carries TRBV29-1 and TRBJ1-4, with a tentative D call TRBD1 (6 bases). The CDR3 runs 13 residues. CDR1 SQVTM and CDR2 ANQGSEA come from the germline V gene. The DNA for the CDR3 is TGCAGCGCCAGGACAGCGCTTAATGAGAAACTGTTTTTT. Encoded protein: CSARTALNEKLFF.

V is TRBV15 and J is TRBJ2-1, with TRBD2 identical over 7 bases. Trimming cost V 3 bases and J 9 bases; bases outside gene matches: 8. This CDR3 has 14 residues. Germline assignment: CDR1 LNHNV and CDR2 YYDKDF (reference sequence). The DNA of the CDR3 is TGTGCCACCAGCAGGGCGGGGGTCGTAGGTGAGCAGTTCTTC. Translating it yields CATSRAGVVGEQFF.

This chain links TRBV11-2 with TRBJ1-1, with a tentative D call TRBD1 (5 bases). V was pared by 0 bases and J by 4 bases, with 15 bases between. The CDR3 loop spans 16 amino acids. Germline V lookup: CDR1 SGHAT, CDR2 FQNNGV. As DNA, the CDR3 is TGTGCCAGCAGCTTAGATCTGCCAGGGCCTGGCACTGAAGCTTTCTTT. It specifies CASSLDLPGPGTEAFF.

This clonotype was picked up a small number of times. J is TRBJ1-1 and V is TRBV7-2; D gene uncertain. This CDR3 has 15 amino acids. The germline gives CDR1 SGHTA, CDR2 FQGNSA. V was shortened by 7 bases and J by 1 base, with 16 bases between the two germline ends. The CDR3 sequence: CASTLDGRRNTEAFF. The CDR3 region has the DNA TGTGCCAGCACCCTGGATGGTCGGCGGAACACTGAAGCTTTCTTT.

About this clonotype: Compared with germline, one end of the junction differs, possibly owing to a read error. This chain uses TRBV6-1 with TRBJ2-1; D might be TRBD1 or TRBD2, each matching 5 bases. This CDR3 has 13 amino acids. CDR1 and CDR2 (germline): MNHNS, SASEGT. The CDR3, as DNA: TGTGCCAACAGTGAGGGACCCCCCAATGAGCAGTTCTTC. Its translation: CANSEGPPNEQFF.

This clonotype was observed a handful of times. The V gene is TRBV28, the J gene TRBJ2-3; D unclear. Germline CDR1 MDHEN, CDR2 SYDVKM. The CDR3 loop spans 13 amino acids. V lost 3 bases, J lost 3 bases, and 7 bases lay in between. This chain's CDR3 is CASSFTTTDTQYF. CDR3 bases: TGTGCCAGCAGTTTCACGACTACAGATACGCAGTATTTT.

The table lists this clonotype with a few counts. The chain links TRBV7-2 to TRBJ2-7; the D gene is possibly TRBD2 (5 bases). The length of the CDR3 is 15 residues. In germline, CDR1 is SGHTA, CDR2 FQGNSA. V gave up 7 bases and J gave up 9 bases, with 25 bases separating them. CDR3 amino acids: CASTTAGAVLRGQYF. Here the CDR3 DNA reads TGTGCCAGCACCACGGCCGGCGCGGTACTCCGGGGGCAGTACTTC.

This clonotype was observed a handful of times. V gene TRBV29-1 combines with J gene TRBJ2-7, with 8 bases lining up with TRBD1. V lost 5 bases and J lost 3; bases outside the gene matches: 6. The CDR3 length is 13 residues. Germline CDR1 and CDR2: SQVTM and ANQGSEA. CDR3: CSVLSDRDYEQYF. CDR3 nucleotides: TGCAGCGTTCTGTCGGACAGGGACTACGAGCAGTACTTC.

The rearrangement links TRBV28 to TRBJ2-5; D is uncertain. The end of the DNA fits TRBJ2-7 better, so the J call may be wrong. This CDR3 contains 14 residues. Germline V lookup: CDR1 MDHEN, CDR2 SYDVKM. CDR3 sequence: CASSLRAVIYEQYF. In DNA form, the CDR3 reads TGTGCCAGCAGTTTAAGAGCAGTCATTTACGAGCAGTACTTC.

The genes are TRBV24-1 and TRBJ2-4; D perhaps matches TRBD1 (6 bases). Gene TRBJ2-7 matches the end of the DNA better, so the J call may be wrong. Germline lookup yields CDR1 KGHDR and CDR2 SFDVKD. There are 14 residues in the CDR3. The CDR3 coding sequence is TGTGCCACCAGTGCGAGCATGGGACATAGCGAGCAGTACTTC. Protein: CATSASMGHSEQYF.

The chain uses TRBV2 and TRBJ1-2; 8 bases match TRBD1. There are 14 residues in the CDR3. After removal of 6 bases from V and 8 bases from J, the junction contained 11 bases not matched to a gene. Germline CDR1 reads SNHLY; CDR2 reads FYNNEI. CDR3 sequence: CASSVTGQGHGYTF. The CDR3 region has the DNA TGTGCCAGCAGCGTTACTGGACAGGGTCACGGCTACACCTTC.

The chain carries TRBV19 and TRBJ2-1; D is ambiguous. The CDR3 runs to 12 residues. Trimming shortened V by 7 bases and J by 7 bases, and 11 bases separated the two germline ends. Germline CDR1 reads LNHDA; CDR2 reads SQIVND (reference sequence). CDR3 sequence reads: CASTTGENEQFF. Here the CDR3 DNA reads TGTGCCAGTACGACGGGTGAAAATGAGCAGTTCTTC.

Concerning this clonotype itself: Sequence at one end of the junction differs from germline and may be a read error. As DNA, the CDR3 is TGTGCCGGCAGCCAGCCTTTCTGGCAGGGGTATTCTGGGGCCAACGTCCTGACTTTC. The encoded protein is CAGSQPFWQGYSGANVLTF. The chain couples TRBV14 to TRBJ2-6; weak D call: TRBD1 (6 bases). The CDR3 consists of 19 residues. Germline V lookup: CDR1 SGHDN, CDR2 FVKESK.

The rearrangement uses TRBV7-2 and TRBJ2-6; TRBD1 matches at 7 bases. Germline V gives CDR1 SGHTA, CDR2 FQGNSA. J lost 0 bases, V lost 1 base, and 6 bases had no gene match. This CDR3 has 18 amino acids. The DNA for the CDR3 is TGTGCCAGCAGCTTAGTCGGGACAGCCCGCTCTGGGGCCAACGTCCTGACTTTC. This codes for CASSLVGTARSGANVLTF.

The chain employs TRBV5-1 and TRBJ1-2; 12 bases align to TRBD1. The CDR3 totals 16 residues. Germline V gene data show CDR1 as SGHRS and CDR2 as YFSETQ. V was clipped by 0 bases and J by 6 bases; unmatched bases: 6. This CDR3 reads CASSLVGQGAIDGYTF. In DNA form, the CDR3 reads TGCGCCAGCAGCTTGGTGGGACAGGGGGCGATAGATGGCTACACCTTC.

The genes are TRBV20-1 and TRBJ1-1; D unclear. With 3 bases removed from V and 5 bases from J, the gap between germline ends came to 7 bases. The germline CDR1 and CDR2 sequences are DFQATT and SNEGSKA (reference sequence). The CDR3 covers 11 residues. The CDR3 region is CSASSGTEAFF. The CDR3 bases are TGCAGTGCTAGTTCGGGGACTGAAGCTTTCTTT.

The rearrangement joins TRBV15 to TRBJ2-4, with D possibly TRBD1 on 5 matching bases. The DNA end lines up better with TRBJ2-7; the J call may be wrong. Germline V gene lookup returns CDR1 LNHNV and CDR2 YYDKDF (reference sequence). The CDR3 totals 16 residues. In nucleotides, the CDR3 is TGTGCCACCAGCACCTTCGACCCCGAAGGGGCGAACGAGCAGTACTTC. Amino acids: CATSTFDPEGANEQYF.

This chain connects TRBV29-1 to TRBJ2-5; D tentatively fits TRBD1 or TRBD2 (5 bases each). This CDR3 comprises 15 residues. Germline V gives CDR1 SQVTM, CDR2 ANQGSEA. The ends were cut back, 6 bases at V and 5 bases at J, with 22 bases in the middle. The CDR3 DNA sequence: TGCAGCGTGGGACCGAGGCAGGCCACCAGGGAGACCCAGTACTTC. As protein: CSVGPRQATRETQYF.

This sequence joins TRBV7-9 and TRBJ2-1; 8 bases are shared with TRBD2. The CDR3 spans 16 residues. J was trimmed by 4 bases and V by 5 bases; bases with no gene match: 10. The germline CDR1 and CDR2 sequences are SEHNR and FQNEAQ (reference sequence). The CDR3 bases are TGTGCCAGCAGCCCCTCCCAGCGGGGGTTGTACAATGAGCAGTTCTTC. Protein product: CASSPSQRGLYNEQFF.

This clonotype was counted a few times. The V and J genes are TRBV28 and TRBJ2-7, with TRBD2 identical over 12 bases. The ends lost 10 bases at V and 5 bases at J; junction bases unmatched: 9. Germline values: CDR1 MDHEN, CDR2 SYDVKM. The CDR3 spans 14 residues. CDR3 sequence: CAIKGLAGRHEQYF. For the CDR3, the DNA is TGTGCCATCAAAGGACTAGCGGGGCGTCACGAGCAGTACTTC.

This clonotype was recorded a few times. The chain links TRBV28 to TRBJ2-3, with D possibly TRBD2 on 5 matching bases. V lost 6 bases, J lost 5 bases, and 27 bases lay in between. This CDR3 spans 18 amino acids. In germline, CDR1 is MDHEN, CDR2 SYDVKM. Here the CDR3 reads CASSYPRIVGVPRDTQYF. The CDR3 region has the DNA TGTGCCAGCAGCTATCCTCGCATTGTGGGAGTACCAAGAGATACGCAGTATTTT.

This clonotype showed up just a few times. One end of the junction does not line up with germline, which may come from a read error. The gene calls are TRBV20-1 and TRBJ2-5, with D possibly TRBD2 on 6 matching bases. CDR1 DFQATT and CDR2 SNEGSKA come from the germline V gene (reference sequence). The CDR3 is 15 residues long. CDR3 nucleotide sequence: TGCAGTGCTGGAGATTGGGGCCAGGGAGGAGAGACCCAGTACTTC. This translates into CSAGDWGQGGETQYF.

This clonotype was counted only a few times. The chain uses TRBV3-1 and TRBJ2-1; 11 positions agree with TRBD2. The V gene end was trimmed by 11 bases and the J gene end by 5 bases; junction bases not matched to a gene: 2. CDR3 length: 12 residues. The germline gives CDR1 LGHDT, CDR2 YNNKEL (reference sequence). Here the CDR3 reads CAATSGNNEQFF. DNA for the CDR3: TGTGCCGCGACTAGCGGGAACAATGAGCAGTTCTTC.

This clonotype was seen at least ten times. The chain carries TRBV12-3 or TRBV12-4 and TRBJ1-2; D call uncertain. V was pared by 6 bases and J by 4 bases, with 12 bases between. There are 13 residues in the CDR3. Here the CDR3 DNA reads TGTGCCAGCAGCTTCTCAGAAGGCTATGGCTACACCTTC. Translation gives CASSFSEGYGYTF.

The chain uses TRBV7-2 and TRBJ2-1; weak D call: TRBD1 (6 bases). Trimming shortened V by 2 bases and J by 3 bases, and 11 bases separated the two germline ends. Germline assignment: CDR1 SGHTA and CDR2 FQGNSA. The CDR3 has 15 residues. The CDR3 nucleotides read TGTGCCAGCAGCTTAAGCACAGGGAACTACAATGAGCAGTTCTTC. This encodes CASSLSTGNYNEQFF.

The CDR3 region has the DNA TGTGCCAGCAGTCCCACTCGTGGGGACTATGGCTACACCTTC. It is translated as CASSPTRGDYGYTF. The chain combines TRBV7-2 with TRBJ1-2; unclear D gene. The V gene lost 6 bases and the J gene lost 3 bases, with 14 bases spanning the gap. This CDR3 has 14 amino acids. Germline values: CDR1 SGHTA, CDR2 FQGNSA.

This chain connects TRBV12-3 or TRBV12-4 to TRBJ2-3; D is unresolved. Trimming shortened V by 5 bases and J by 3 bases, and 6 bases separated the two germline ends. The CDR3 loop spans 12 amino acids. CDR3 nucleotides: TGTGCCAGCAGTCGAGAAACAGATACGCAGTATTTT. It specifies CASSRETDTQYF.